The 20 T cell receptor beta chains reported below all come from one sample, sequenced in a study of esophageal squamous cell carcinoma under preoperative chemotherapy. The time point was: before preoperative PTX-NDP chemotherapy. TCRdb recomputed calls from the PCR reads with MiXCR, one row per CDR3 protein. The sample lists roughly 30,000 distinct CDR3 sequences; about half were seen once. Sampling was carried out from a patient given preoperative chemotherapy. The receptors were sampled from a human donor with esophageal squamous cell carcinoma. The donor label of this sample is uncertain.

The V gene is TRBV7-8, the J gene TRBJ2-3; possible D gene TRBD2, 5 bases. V lost 1 base and J lost 11, with 22 bases in between. The CDR3 spans 16 residues. Germline loops: CDR1 SGHVS, CDR2 FQNEAQ. The CDR3 sequence: CASSLGRHGNTGEQYF. The CDR3 bases are TGTGCCAGCAGCTTAGGGAGGCATGGGAACACCGGGGAGCAGTATTTT. Filled out from reference TRBV7-8 and TRBJ2-3, the complete variable domain reads GAGVSQSPRYKVAKRGQDVALRCDPISGHVSLFWYQQALGQGPEFLTYFQNEAQLDKSGLPSDRFFAERPEGSVSTLKIQRTQQEDSAVYLCASSLGRHGNTGEQYFGPGTRLTVL.

This clonotype is deemed medium-sized (0.01 to 0.1%). The rearrangement joins TRBV7-2 to TRBJ2-3; tentative D call: TRBD1 (5 bases). Trimming removed 4 bases at V and 5 bases at J, with 16 bases between. CDR3 length equals 15 residues. The germline V gene has CDR1 SGHTA and CDR2 FQGNSA. The CDR3 DNA sequence: TGTGCCAGCAGCTCCAGGGTTAAGGCGATAGATACGCAGTATTTT. It is translated as CASSSRVKAIDTQYF.

About this clonotype itself: The junction does not match germline at one end; this may be a read error. The genes are TRBV7-8 and TRBJ2-4, with D possibly being TRBD1 (6 bases). The CDR3 runs 15 residues. Germline loops: CDR1 SGHVS, CDR2 FQNEAQ. CDR3 region: CAGGLGGRGKDIQYF. In DNA, the CDR3 is TGTGCCGGGGGCTTAGGCGGGCGAGGCAAAGACATTCAGTACTTC.

The chain employs TRBV10-2 and TRBJ2-3, with a possible D match to TRBD2 (5 bases). The CDR3 has 14 amino acids. Germline V gene data show CDR1 as WSHSY and CDR2 as SAAADI. Trimming took off 7 bases at V and 0 bases at J, with 11 bases between the two ends. The CDR3, as DNA: TGCGCCAGCATAGGCGGGTTTAGCACAGATACGCAGTATTTT. Translation: CASIGGFSTDTQYF.

This clonotype was detected many times. The chain is built from TRBV7-8 and TRBJ2-1; no reliable D call. V shed 4 bases and J shed 8 bases, with 12 bases lying between them. In germline, CDR1 is SGHVS, CDR2 FQNEAQ. The CDR3 consists of 13 residues. In DNA, the CDR3 is TGTGCCAGCAGCTCCCTTGACCGGGATGAGCAGTTCTTC. Its translation is CASSSLDRDEQFF.

This clonotype was observed many times. V is TRBV10-2 and J is TRBJ2-1, with D uncertain. This CDR3 spans 13 amino acids. Germline values: CDR1 WSHSY, CDR2 SAAADI. V shed 8 bases and J shed 7 bases, with 15 bases lying between them. The CDR3: CASRRPSRNEQFF. CDR3 sequence (DNA): TGCGCCAGCCGGAGACCCTCAAGGAATGAGCAGTTCTTC.

This clonotype was seen only a few times. The rearrangement uses TRBV11-2 and TRBJ2-1; 13 positions agree with TRBD2. Germline CDR1 SGHAT, CDR2 FQNNGV. The V gene end was trimmed by 5 bases and the J gene end by 2 bases; junction bases not matched to a gene: 3. The CDR3 spans 16 residues. In DNA, the CDR3 is TGTGCCAGCAGCCGTGGACTAGCGGGAGCCTACAATGAGCAGTTCTTC. Translated: CASSRGLAGAYNEQFF.

Comment on this clonotype: This CDR3 fails to terminate in the conserved phenylalanine or tryptophan, so it likely reflects a read error. No DNA is shown, since the ends of the CDR3 on it are uncertain; the CDR3 is the one TCRdb lists. Here the CDR3 reads CASSLGFAGMQETQHS. V gene TRBV11-3 combines with J gene TRBJ2-5; TRBD2 was called by the table and not checked on the DNA. CDR1 and CDR2 (germline): SGHNT, YENEEA. The CDR3 totals 16 residues, both ends included.

The rearrangement joins TRBV7-2 to TRBJ2-5, with a weak D call TRBD2 (7 bases). Trimming took off 8 bases at V and 0 bases at J, with 19 bases between the two ends. CDR1 and CDR2 (germline): SGHTA, FQGNSA. CDR3 length: 16 residues. As DNA, the CDR3 is TGTGCCAGCGGGGGGCCGGGGGGCCGTGACCAAGAGACCCAGTACTTC. Translating it yields CASGGPGGRDQETQYF.

The chain recombines TRBV7-6 with TRBJ2-5; tentatively, D is TRBD2 (6 bases). Trimming took 3 bases from V and 0 from J, leaving 23 bases between them. Looked up from germline, CDR1 is SGHVS and CDR2 is FNYEAQ. CDR3 length equals 19 residues. DNA for the CDR3: TGTGCCAGCAGCTTGGATGCGGGGCTCGCGGGGCGTGACCAAGAGACCCAGTACTTC. It codes for CASSLDAGLAGRDQETQYF.

Concerning this clonotype itself: Germline and junction disagree at one end, which may indicate a read error. This chain joins TRBV7-6 and TRBJ2-3; D is undetermined. CDR3 size: 12 residues. Germline V CDR1 and CDR2: SGHVS, FNYEAQ. In nucleotides, the CDR3 is TGTGCCGGCGGCTTAGGCCAAGATACGCAGTATTTC. It is translated as CAGGLGQDTQYF.

This clonotype was observed at least ten times. The genes are TRBV6-4 and TRBJ2-1, with unresolved D. The length of the CDR3 is 15 residues. Trimming removed 5 bases at V and 1 base at J, with 12 bases between. Per the germline V gene, CDR1 is MRHNA and CDR2 is SNTAGT. Written as DNA, the CDR3 is TGTGCCAGCAGTTTCGACGGTATATCCTACAATGAGCAGTTCTTC. Its protein is CASSFDGISYNEQFF.

This clonotype was seen a single time. Mismatch with germline at one junction end may stem from a read error. This rearrangement joins TRBV7-2 to TRBJ2-4; possibly TRBD1 or TRBD2 for D (5 bases each). The length of the CDR3 is 14 residues. The germline V gene has CDR1 SGHTA and CDR2 FQGNSA. CDR3 amino acids: CRGTGQGAKNMQYF. The CDR3 region has the DNA TGTCGCGGCACGGGTCAGGGAGCCAAAAACATGCAGTACTTC.

Here the CDR3 reads CASIGDVDTQYF. Here the CDR3 DNA reads TGTGCCAGCATTGGAGATGTAGATACGCAGTATTTT. The chain couples TRBV6-1 to TRBJ2-3; D is ambiguous. Germline loops: CDR1 MNHNS, CDR2 SASEGT. There are 12 residues in the CDR3. Trimming pared 7 bases from V and 5 bases from J, leaving 10 bases between.

A few counts support this clonotype. The CDR3 coding sequence is TGTGCCAGCCCGCCCCCAGAGACCCAGTACTTC. Translated: CASPPPETQYF. The V gene is TRBV6-1, the J gene TRBJ2-7, with D unclear. The end of the DNA fits TRBJ2-5 better, so the J call may be wrong. The CDR3 has 11 amino acids. The germline gives CDR1 MNHNS, CDR2 SASEGT.

In the case of this clonotype: Since no conserved phenylalanine or tryptophan closes the CDR3, a read error is the likely cause. The chain joins TRBV7-8 to TRBJ2-5; D tentatively fits TRBD1 or TRBD2 (6 bases each). The J call is doubtful: the DNA matches TRBJ2-1 better. The length of the CDR3 is 16 residues. Germline loops: CDR1 SGHVS, CDR2 FQNEAQ. The CDR3 sequence: CASSQGCGRDQETQFS. CDR3 bases: TGTGCCAGCAGTCAGGGGTGCGGGCGGGACCAAGAGACCCAGTTCTCG.

In this sample, this clonotype turned up once. This chain joins TRBV6-1 and TRBJ2-3, with a weak D call TRBD1 (6 bases). In germline, CDR1 is MNHNS, CDR2 SASEGT. The CDR3 totals 14 residues. Trimming stripped 9 bases from V and 5 bases from J, with 18 bases between. CDR3 nucleotides: TGTGCCAGTTGGAGGTCAGGGGCGGGAGATACGCAGTATTTT. It encodes CASWRSGAGDTQYF.

This clonotype was found once. V gene TRBV7-8 combines with J gene TRBJ2-4; D is perhaps TRBD1 or TRBD2 (5 bases each). The J call is uncertain, as TRBJ2-5 better fits the DNA end. This CDR3 has 15 residues. The germline gives CDR1 SGHVS, CDR2 FQNEAQ. For the CDR3, the DNA is TGTGCCAGGGGCACGAGGGGCCGAGCCAAAAAGACCCAGTACTTC. It translates to CARGTRGRAKKTQYF.

CDR3 DNA: TGTGCCAGCAGCCCCGGACACGGTGACCAAGACACCCAGTACTTC. It is translated as CASSPGHGDQDTQYF. The gene calls are TRBV7-9 and TRBJ2-4; a weak D match, TRBD1 (5 bases). CDR3 length: 15 amino acids. The V gene's germline CDR1 is SEHNR and CDR2 FQNEAQ (reference sequence). Trimming removed 5 bases at V and 13 bases at J, with 24 bases between.

This clonotype ranks as medium-sized. The gene calls are TRBV12-3 or TRBV12-4 and TRBJ2-2, with TRBD2 matching 10 bases. The V segment lost 5 bases and the J segment 5 bases; nucleotides outside the gene matches: 11. The CDR3 is 17 residues long. CDR3 loop: CASSRGLVAGGTGELFF. The DNA for the CDR3 is TGTGCCAGCAGTCGGGGGTTGGTAGCGGGAGGTACCGGGGAGCTGTTTTTT.